The entry below describes one T cell receptor (beta chain). Antigen specificity is unknown. This sample is drawn from a study of blood T cells in healthy people across ages. About the research overall: About one barcoded beta molecule was captured per two T cells (by template switching). General study findings and limits: CMV status of donors was not determined, possibly confounding expanded clonotype changes.

This CDR3 comprises 16 residues. Per the germline V gene, CDR1 is DFQATT and CDR2 is SNEGSKA (reference sequence). The V segment lost 1 base and the J segment 5 bases; nucleotides outside the gene matches: 7. A sample-barcoded 5' primer and a J-beta primer mix were used in a second PCR of roughly 7 to 11 cycles. A single record per CDR3 protein comes from TCRdb applying MiXCR to the 5' RACE reads. The sample includes 1.5 million to 2 million distinct CDR3 sequences, roughly 49% of them seen just once. Sequenced: blood. This TCR derives from a woman between 35 and 50 years old in good health. V gene TRBV20-1 combines with J gene TRBJ2-1, with 11 bases matching TRBD2. The CDR3 spells CSARGSSGGLNNEQFF. CDR3 DNA sequence: TGCAGTGCTAGAGGGTCTAGCGGGGGGTTGAACAATGAGCAGTTCTTC.